This TCR beta chain was retrieved from a study of radiotherapy plus CTLA-4 blockade in lung cancer. Clones were sequenced by immunoSEQ multiplex PCR, and TCRdb holds only the in-frame ones, with some missing. The sample consists of approximately 47,000 clones, 75% to 90% of them appearing once. Study-wide points: Following radiotherapy plus ipilimumab, tumor-derived TCR clones expanded in the blood. The best prediction of response reportedly came from early blood T cell clone dynamics, with interferon-beta.

In the case of this clone: Its specificity is unknown.

Trimming cost V 6 bases and J 5 bases, with 12 bases left between them. In germline, CDR1 is SGDLS, CDR2 YYNGEE. The CDR3 contains 13 residues. The chain is built from TRBV9 and TRBJ2-1; D is unclear. The specimen comprised peripheral blood, sampled from a patient treated with radiotherapy plus ipilimumab. This receptor was identified in a human donor with non-small cell lung cancer who had stable disease on radiotherapy plus ipilimumab. The CDR3, as DNA: TGTGCCAGCAACTCAGACGCGGACAATGAGCAGTTCTTC. Its translation: CASNSDADNEQFF.